What follows are 5 T cell receptor beta chains derived from one specimen sequenced in a study of cytomegalovirus exposure and HLA in healthy donors. PCR involved 60 Vbeta and 13 Jbeta primers. Method: immunoSEQ multiplex PCR; TCRdb's copy keeps in-frame clones and lacks some. Of under 200,000 clones in the sample, around 80% were seen once. Sequencing was done on a sample of PBMCs. Receptors were obtained from a man aged 35-49 years in good health and CMV-seronegative.

CDR3 loop: CASSITSGRLNTGELFF. The CDR3, as DNA: TGTGCCAGTAGTATAACTAGCGGGAGACTGAACACCGGGGAGCTGTTTTTT. The V gene is TRBV19, the J gene TRBJ2-2; 11 nucleotides align to TRBD2. The CDR3 spans 17 residues. The V gene's germline CDR1 is LNHDA and CDR2 SQIVND (reference sequence). V dropped 2 bases and J dropped 1; count of bases not matched to a gene: 3.

The chain joins TRBV5-5 to TRBJ2-5, with TRBD1 matching over 8 bases. This CDR3 is 14 amino acids long. J lost 5 bases, V lost 4 bases, and 7 bases had no gene match. CDR1 SGHKS and CDR2 YYEKEE come from the germline V gene (reference sequence). The CDR3, as DNA: TGTGCCAGCAGCGAGGACAGGGCCTTGGAGACCCAGTACTTC. Translating it yields CASSEDRALETQYF.

This clone was recorded only once. V and J are TRBV6-5 and TRBJ2-7; weak D call: TRBD2 (5 bases). V gave up 6 bases and J gave up 3 bases, with 18 bases separating them. CDR3 length equals 15 residues. Germline CDR1 is MNHEY and CDR2 is SVGAGI. CDR3 loop: CASSRETAAGYEQYF. As DNA, the CDR3 is TGTGCCAGCAGCCGAGAAACAGCGGCGGGCTACGAGCAGTACTTC.

This sequence joins TRBV6-4 and TRBJ2-5; 8 bases are shared with TRBD1. CDR3 length equals 14 residues. Per the germline V gene, CDR1 is MRHNA and CDR2 is SNTAGT. With 5 bases clipped from V and 4 bases from J, the junction kept 6 bases outside the gene matches. CDR3 sequence: CASSPDRATETQYF. The DNA of the CDR3 is TGTGCCAGCAGTCCGGACAGGGCAACAGAGACCCAGTACTTC.

This chain links TRBV7-9 with TRBJ1-1, with 7 nucleotides matching TRBD1. This CDR3 is 15 amino acids long. V gave up 5 bases and J gave up 3 bases; unmatched junction bases: 9. CDR1 and CDR2 (germline): SEHNR, FQNEAQ (reference sequence). CDR3 sequence reads: CASSLPNRGDTEAFF. The CDR3 coding sequence is TGTGCCAGCAGCCTACCCAACAGGGGCGACACTGAAGCTTTCTTT.